This T cell receptor (beta chain) was recovered during a study of PD-L1 blockade in urothelial cancer. Across the study: Specimens of blood held a median count of approximately 150,000 T cells.

A spike-in of synthetic TCR analog templates was added to each PCR. Generated by immunoSEQ multiplex PCR, the TCRdb table keeps only in-frame clones and is missing some. Here the sample spans tens of thousands of clones, approximately 81% being singletons. CDR1 and CDR2 from the germline V gene are MDHEN and SYDVKM. Deletions cut 5 bases from V and 1 base from J, with 13 bases between. The CDR3 totals 15 residues. Described time point: peripheral blood 6 weeks after treatment start. Patients were living with locally advanced or metastatic urothelial carcinoma. The sequencing here drew on PBMCs, taken around atezolizumab (anti-PD-L1) treatment. This receptor was obtained from a man aged 65 to 85 with urothelial cancer. V is TRBV28 and J is TRBJ2-3, with D possibly matching TRBD2 (5 bases). This chain's CDR3 is CASSPSDGGTDTQYF. The CDR3 DNA follows: TGTGCCAGCAGTCCCTCCGACGGGGGCACAGATACGCAGTATTTT.